This T cell receptor (beta chain) was found in a study of response to subunit inactivated influenza vaccine. The study, taken as a whole, reports: T cells newly recruited by each seasonal influenza vaccination are few, the authors suggested.

In TCRdb, the RT-PCR reads were re-called with MiXCR into one record per CDR3 protein. The table records roughly 570,000 distinct CDR3 sequences, around 15% of them present only once. This clonotype was detected a few times. What it binds is unknown. Sequenced here: PBMCs from blood, sampled 11 to 12 days after vaccination. The source of this sequence is a man aged 50 to 59 who received an inactivated influenza vaccine.

CDR3 sequence (DNA): TGTGCCACGGCGGGACAGGTTAATGAAAAACTGTTTTTT. Protein product: CATAGQVNEKLFF. This rearrangement joins TRBV12-3 or TRBV12-4 to TRBJ1-4; 8 positions agree with TRBD1. The V segment lost 10 bases and the J segment 4 bases; nucleotides outside the gene matches: 5. This CDR3 region has 13 residues.